Shown below are 5 T cell receptor beta chains from a single sample sequenced in a study of CXCR3-negative and CXCR3-positive naive CD8 T cells. General study results and limits: Comparison of naive cells showed more hydrophobic TRB CDR3s in CXCR3-positive than in CXCR3-negative naive cells.

Their specific antigens are unknown. With UMI labels, 5' RACE was used to prepare the TRB cDNA libraries. TCRdb re-called the 5' RACE reads; one entry per CDR3 protein, DNA not given. The clone table shows 150,000 or so distinct CDR3 sequences, with the ten largest holding about 0.28%. Source material: naive CXCR3+ CD8+ T cells from blood. Regarding subset: CD45RO-CCR7+CD27+CD95- naive CD8+ T cells expressing CXCR3 (TNR3+). The receptors were gathered from a human donor in good health. Some clones in this sample may be carry-over from other donors' samples.

The J gene is TRBJ2-7, the V gene TRBV7-7; lacking DNA, the TRBD2 call made by TCRdb goes unchecked. The CDR3 has 15 amino acids. The germline V gene encodes CDR1 SSHAT and CDR2 FNYEAQ (reference sequence). The CDR3 loop is CASSLSSGSGDEQYF.

The J gene is TRBJ2-3, the V gene TRBV4-1. The CDR3 covers 16 residues. The germline CDR1 and CDR2 sequences are MGHRA and YSYEKL. CDR3 residues: CASSQDAATGADTQYF.

V is TRBV29-1 and J is TRBJ1-2. The CDR3 is 11 amino acids. Germline V lookup: CDR1 SQVTM, CDR2 ANQGSEA. The CDR3 is CSVPAAIGYTF.

This chain links TRBV18 with TRBJ1-2; the D call of TRBD1 rests on TCRdb alone, since no DNA is present to check it. The germline V gene has CDR1 KGHSH and CDR2 LQKENI. There are 14 residues in the CDR3. The CDR3 loop is CASSLQGANYGYTF.

The chain is built from TRBV5-5 and TRBJ2-2; checking the TCRdb D call of TRBD1 is not possible without DNA. The CDR3 runs 14 residues. Germline V gene data show CDR1 as SGHKS and CDR2 as YYEKEE (reference sequence). CDR3 sequence: CASSFGPGTGELFF.